A single sample is the source of the 23 T cell receptor beta chains below, sequenced in a study of blood T cell repertoires in COVID-19. Produced via immunoSEQ multiplex PCR; TCRdb's table is partial and in-frame only. The sample lists tens of thousands of clones, about four fifths occurring once. The sample consisted of peripheral blood. Receptors were obtained from a woman of 80 years or more with acute or convalescent COVID-19.

This chain joins TRBV7-8 and TRBJ1-3; possible D gene TRBD1, 5 bases. Deletions cut 5 bases from V and 0 bases from J, with 26 bases between. CDR3 length: 20 residues. Germline CDR1 is SGHVS and CDR2 is FQNEAQ. The CDR3 loop is CASSPKTAYPFPSSGNTIYF. As DNA, the CDR3 is TGTGCCAGCAGCCCCAAGACAGCCTATCCCTTCCCTAGCTCTGGAAACACCATATATTTT.

This clone came up a few times. The chain employs TRBV5-4 and TRBJ1-1, with 7 bases aligning to TRBD1. V shed 4 bases, J shed 1 base, and the junction held 7 bases outside the gene matches. The length of the CDR3 is 15 residues. Germline V CDR1 and CDR2: SGHNT, YYREEE (reference sequence). CDR3 bases: TGTGCCAGCAGCCTACCGGGACAGAAGAACACTGAAGCTTTCTTT. As protein: CASSLPGQKNTEAFF. The full variable domain, in which reference TRBV5-4 and TRBJ1-1 provide the parts outside the CDR3, is ETGVTQSPTHLIKTRGQQVTLRCSSQSGHNTVSWYQQALGQGPQFIFQYYREEENGRGNFPPRFSGLQFPNYSSELNVNALELDDSALYLCASSLPGQKNTEAFFGQGTRLTVV.

This clone has only a few counts. The V call is TRBV5-1, the J call TRBJ2-3, with TRBD1 as a possible D gene (5 bases). This CDR3 is 15 amino acids long. V was cut by 1 base and J by 0 bases, with 9 bases left in between. Germline CDR1 SGHRS, CDR2 YFSETQ. DNA for the CDR3: TGCGCCAGCAGCTTGACAGGAGCTAGCACAGATACGCAGTATTTT. Translating it yields CASSLTGASTDTQYF.

CDR3 sequence: CASSPLNTEAFF. The CDR3 coding sequence is TGTGCCAGCAGCCCCCTAAACACTGAAGCTTTCTTT. V is TRBV7-9 and J is TRBJ1-1; D not certain. The V end was cut by 5 bases, the J end by 2 bases, with 6 bases between. The CDR3 runs 12 residues. The V gene's germline CDR1 is SEHNR and CDR2 FQNEAQ (reference sequence).

The genes are TRBV7-9 and TRBJ1-1; D is ambiguous. V lost 7 bases to trimming and J lost 7 bases, with 10 bases between them. The germline V gene has CDR1 SEHNR and CDR2 FQNEAQ (reference sequence). The CDR3 has 11 amino acids. CDR3 protein: CASKGGVEAFF. The CDR3 nucleotides read TGTGCCAGCAAAGGAGGCGTTGAAGCTTTCTTT.

This sequence joins TRBV7-3 and TRBJ1-1, with D hard to call. In germline, CDR1 is SGHTA, CDR2 FQGTGA. The CDR3 length is 13 residues. The V and J ends lost 2 bases and 4 bases respectively, with 8 bases between them. The DNA of the CDR3 is TGTGCCAGCAGCTTAGGAGAACCCACTGAAGCTTTCTTT. Its translation is CASSLGEPTEAFF.

The chain uses TRBV28 and TRBJ2-3; 7 nucleotides line up with TRBD1. Germline CDR1 MDHEN, CDR2 SYDVKM. J gave up 2 bases and V 5 bases, and 4 bases lay outside the gene matches. The CDR3 consists of 14 residues. The CDR3 region is CASSVTGLTDTQYF. The CDR3 DNA sequence: TGTGCCAGCAGTGTGACAGGGCTCACAGATACGCAGTATTTT.

The DNA of the CDR3 is TGTGCCAGCAGCTCCCGGGACAGCTCCTACAATGAGCAGTTCTTC. Translating gives CASSSRDSSYNEQFF. The rearrangement uses TRBV7-8 and TRBJ2-1; TRBD1 matches 7 bases. The CDR3 contains 15 residues. V gave up 4 bases and J gave up 0 bases; unmatched junction bases: 3. The V gene's germline CDR1 is SGHVS and CDR2 FQNEAQ.

This chain uses TRBV30 with TRBJ1-5; D unclear. This CDR3 is built from 13 residues. V gave up 5 bases and J gave up 0 bases, with 8 bases separating them. From germline, CDR1 is GTSNPN and CDR2 SVGIG (reference sequence). CDR3 coding DNA: TGTGCCTGGGGAGAATATAGCAATCAGCCCCAGCATTTT. It specifies CAWGEYSNQPQHF.

V gene TRBV11-3 combines with J gene TRBJ1-2; no clear D gene. Trimming stripped 1 base from V and 8 bases from J, with 20 bases between. CDR1 and CDR2 (germline): SGHNT, YENEEA. The CDR3 totals 16 residues. The CDR3 here is CASSLGAGGPPEGYTF. CDR3 sequence (DNA): TGTGCCAGCAGCTTAGGCGCGGGAGGGCCCCCGGAAGGCTACACCTTC.

This chain joins TRBV2 and TRBJ2-5; 14 bases agree with TRBD2. In germline, CDR1 is SNHLY, CDR2 FYNNEI. With 4 bases clipped from V and 5 bases from J, the junction kept 6 bases outside the gene matches. CDR3 length equals 16 residues. The CDR3: CASSVTSGGALETQYF. The CDR3 DNA is TGTGCCAGCAGTGTGACTAGCGGGGGGGCCCTGGAGACCCAGTACTTC.

The chain uses TRBV5-6 and TRBJ2-1, with 10 bases aligning to TRBD2. The germline CDR1 and CDR2 sequences are SGHDT and YYEEEE. Unmatched junction bases numbered 10, after V lost 4 bases and J lost 9 bases. There are 15 residues in the CDR3. CDR3 bases: TGTGCCAGCAGCCGCGGGACTAGCGATTCGGGTGAGCAGTTCTTC. The encoded protein is CASSRGTSDSGEQFF.

This chain joins TRBV5-1 and TRBJ1-1; maybe TRBD1 (5 bases). This CDR3 region has 16 residues. The germline V and J ends were trimmed by 3 bases and 0 bases, with 15 bases remaining between them. Germline CDR1 SGHRS, CDR2 YFSETQ. DNA for the CDR3: TGCGCCAGCAGCTGGGTAGGTGGAGGGGTGAACACTGAAGCTTTCTTT. Protein product: CASSWVGGGVNTEAFF.

The chain is built from TRBV27 and TRBJ1-6; 7 bases align to TRBD1. V shed 5 bases and J 7 bases; nucleotides not matched to a gene: 5. This CDR3 has 14 amino acids. The germline gives CDR1 MNHEY, CDR2 SMNVEV (reference sequence). In nucleotides, the CDR3 is TGTGCCAGCAGTCCCGACAGGGAAAATTCACCCCTCCACTTT. Translation gives CASSPDRENSPLHF.

The sample holds a few counts of this clone. This chain uses TRBV18 with TRBJ2-6, with a weak D call TRBD1 (6 bases). Per germline, CDR1 KGHSH and CDR2 LQKENI. The ends were cut back, 0 bases at V and 4 bases at J, with 10 bases in the middle. This CDR3 is 16 amino acids long. The CDR3 sequence: CASSPPGARGANVLTF. As DNA, the CDR3 is TGTGCCAGCTCACCACCGGGGGCGCGCGGGGCCAACGTCCTGACTTTC. The complete variable domain, with remaining parts taken from reference TRBV18 and TRBJ2-6, reads NAGVMQNPRHLVRRRGQEARLRCSPMKGHSHVYWYRQLPEEGLKFMVYLQKENIIDESGMPKERFSAEFPKEGPSILRIQQVVRGDSAAYFCASSPPGARGANVLTFGAGSRLTVL.

This clone was observed a handful of times. The chain employs TRBV5-4 and TRBJ1-2; 7 nucleotides agree with TRBD1. The CDR3 is 14 amino acids. Germline assignment: CDR1 SGHNT and CDR2 YYREEE (reference sequence). J was trimmed by 4 bases and V by 7 bases; bases with no gene match: 10. The DNA for the CDR3 is TGTGCCAGCGAACTACAGGGGTCCCGCTATGGCTACACCTTC. Amino acid sequence: CASELQGSRYGYTF.

V gene TRBV27 combines with J gene TRBJ2-2, with unresolved D. V lost 3 bases and J lost 4, with 3 bases in between. The CDR3 is made up of 12 amino acids. Germline values: CDR1 MNHEY, CDR2 SMNVEV (reference sequence). Here the CDR3 DNA reads TGTGCCAGCAGTTTCGGCACCGGGGAGCTGTTTTTT. This gives the protein CASSFGTGELFF.

The chain combines TRBV7-7 with TRBJ2-3; 7 bases match TRBD1. V lost 1 base to trimming and J lost 1 base; unmatched junction nucleotides: 5. The germline CDR1 and CDR2 sequences are SSHAT and FNYEAQ (reference sequence). CDR3 size: 16 residues. CDR3 nucleotide sequence: TGTGCCAGCAGCTTAGGGACCGGGACAGGCACAGATACGCAGTATTTT. Translating gives CASSLGTGTGTDTQYF.

The CDR3 region is CATSVGGTDTQYF. In nucleotides, the CDR3 is TGTGCCACCAGTGTAGGGGGCACAGATACGCAGTATTTT. The rearrangement uses TRBV24-1 and TRBJ2-3; maybe TRBD1 (5 bases). CDR1 KGHDR and CDR2 SFDVKD come from the germline V gene. CDR3 length: 13 amino acids. Trimming removed 5 bases from V and 1 base from J, with 6 bases in between.

V gene TRBV6-5 combines with J gene TRBJ1-4, with a weak D call TRBD1 (5 bases). Germline CDR1 is MNHEY and CDR2 is SVGAGI. Between the trimmed V and J ends, which lost 4 bases and 8 bases, there was a span of 14 bases. This CDR3 spans 14 amino acids. The CDR3 DNA sequence: TGTGCCAGCAGTTCCAGGAGGGGTCGGGAAAAACTGTTTTTT. Protein sequence: CASSSRRGREKLFF.

The genes are TRBV28 and TRBJ1-1; possible D gene TRBD1, 5 bases. Between the trimmed V and J ends, which lost 5 bases and 1 base, there was a span of 14 bases. This CDR3 region has 15 residues. CDR1 and CDR2 (germline): MDHEN, SYDVKM. CDR3 loop: CASSSSGGRNTEAFF. CDR3 DNA sequence: TGTGCCAGCAGTAGCTCGGGGGGAAGGAACACTGAAGCTTTCTTT.

V and J are TRBV3-1 (or the pseudogene TRBV3-2) and TRBJ2-7; possibly TRBD2 for D (5 bases). Trimming pared 6 bases from V and 1 base from J, leaving 10 bases between. Germline CDR1 and CDR2: LGHDT and YNNKEL (reference sequence). CDR3 size: 13 residues. For the CDR3, the DNA is TGTGCCAGCAGTCTAAGAGGGTCCTACGAGCAGTACTTC. Translated, it gives CASSLRGSYEQYF.

The chain couples TRBV11-3 to TRBJ1-1; 8 positions agree with TRBD1. Germline CDR1 reads SGHNT; CDR2 reads YENEEA. After removal of 5 bases from V and 3 bases from J, the junction contained 5 bases not matched to a gene. The CDR3 has 14 residues. The CDR3 region has the DNA TGTGCCAGCAGCCCGACAGGGGTGCACACTGAAGCTTTCTTT. The encoded protein is CASSPTGVHTEAFF.